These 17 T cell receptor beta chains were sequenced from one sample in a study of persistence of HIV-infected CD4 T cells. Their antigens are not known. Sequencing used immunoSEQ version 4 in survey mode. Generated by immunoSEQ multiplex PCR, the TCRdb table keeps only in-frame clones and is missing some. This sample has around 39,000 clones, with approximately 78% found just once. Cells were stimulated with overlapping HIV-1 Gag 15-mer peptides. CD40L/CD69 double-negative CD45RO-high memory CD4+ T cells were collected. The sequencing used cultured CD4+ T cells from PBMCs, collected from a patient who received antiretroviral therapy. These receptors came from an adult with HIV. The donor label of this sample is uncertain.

CDR3 nucleotides: TGTGCCAGCAGCCAAGTTAGGGGGCCATCTAACTATGGCTACACCTTC. This translates into CASSQVRGPSNYGYTF. The rearrangement joins TRBV14 to TRBJ1-2; 7 bases fit TRBD1. The CDR3 loop spans 16 amino acids. The V and J ends lost 1 base and 0 bases, in that order; junction bases with no gene match: 5. The germline CDR1 and CDR2 sequences are SGHDN and FVKESK.

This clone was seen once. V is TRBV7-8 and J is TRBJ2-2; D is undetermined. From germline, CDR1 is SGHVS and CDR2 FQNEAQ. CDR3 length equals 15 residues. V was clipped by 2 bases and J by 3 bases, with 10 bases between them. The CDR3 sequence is CASSLWKSDTGELFF. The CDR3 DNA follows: TGTGCCAGCAGCTTATGGAAGTCTGACACCGGGGAGCTGTTTTTT.

CDR3 residues: CASSPQDSPNTEAFF. CDR3 sequence (DNA): TGTGCCAGCAGCCCACAGGACAGCCCGAACACTGAAGCTTTCTTT. The chain employs TRBV7-6 and TRBJ1-1; tentatively, D is TRBD1 (6 bases). CDR1 SGHVS and CDR2 FNYEAQ come from the germline V gene. The CDR3 length is 15 residues. Trimming removed 5 bases from V and 1 base from J, with 14 bases in between.

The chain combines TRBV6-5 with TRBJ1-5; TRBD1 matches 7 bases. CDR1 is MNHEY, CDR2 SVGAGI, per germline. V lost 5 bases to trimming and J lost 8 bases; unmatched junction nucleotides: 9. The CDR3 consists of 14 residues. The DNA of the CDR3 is TGTGCCAGCAGTCTAACAGGGGCGAATGAGCCCCAGCATTTT. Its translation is CASSLTGANEPQHF.

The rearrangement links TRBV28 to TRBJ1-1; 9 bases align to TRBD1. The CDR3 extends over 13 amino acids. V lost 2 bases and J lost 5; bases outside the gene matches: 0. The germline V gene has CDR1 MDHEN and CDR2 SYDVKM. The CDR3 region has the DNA TGTGCCAGCAGTTTAGGACAGGGGACTGAAGCTTTCTTT. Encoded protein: CASSLGQGTEAFF.

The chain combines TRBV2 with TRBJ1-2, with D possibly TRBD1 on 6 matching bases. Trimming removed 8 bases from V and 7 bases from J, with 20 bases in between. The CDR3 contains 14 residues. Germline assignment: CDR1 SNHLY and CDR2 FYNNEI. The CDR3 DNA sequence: TGTGCCAGCGAGATCTCGAGACAGGCGGGTGGCTACACCTTC. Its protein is CASEISRQAGGYTF.

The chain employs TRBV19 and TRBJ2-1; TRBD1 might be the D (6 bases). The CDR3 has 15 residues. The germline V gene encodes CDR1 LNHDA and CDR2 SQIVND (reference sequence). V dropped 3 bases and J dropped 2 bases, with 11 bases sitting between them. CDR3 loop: CASSMFKGAYNEQFF. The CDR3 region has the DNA TGTGCCAGTAGTATGTTCAAGGGGGCCTACAATGAGCAGTTCTTC.

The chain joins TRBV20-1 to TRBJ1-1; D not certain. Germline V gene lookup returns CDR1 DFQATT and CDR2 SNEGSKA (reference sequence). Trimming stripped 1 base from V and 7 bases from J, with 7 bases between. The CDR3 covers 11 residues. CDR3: CSARGTFEAFF. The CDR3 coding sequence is TGCAGTGCTAGAGGGACCTTTGAAGCTTTCTTT.

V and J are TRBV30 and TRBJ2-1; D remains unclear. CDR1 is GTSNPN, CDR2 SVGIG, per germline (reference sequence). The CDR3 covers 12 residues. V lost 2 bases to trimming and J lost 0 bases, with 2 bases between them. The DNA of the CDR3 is TGTGCCTGGAGTAGCTCCTACAATGAGCAGTTCTTC. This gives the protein CAWSSSYNEQFF.

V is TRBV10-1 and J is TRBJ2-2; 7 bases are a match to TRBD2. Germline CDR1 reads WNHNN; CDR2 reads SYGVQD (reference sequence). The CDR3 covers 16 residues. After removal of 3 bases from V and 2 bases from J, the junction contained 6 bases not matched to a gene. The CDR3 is CASSDLAGANTGELFF. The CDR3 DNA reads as TGCGCCAGCAGTGACTTAGCGGGCGCCAACACCGGGGAGCTGTTTTTT.

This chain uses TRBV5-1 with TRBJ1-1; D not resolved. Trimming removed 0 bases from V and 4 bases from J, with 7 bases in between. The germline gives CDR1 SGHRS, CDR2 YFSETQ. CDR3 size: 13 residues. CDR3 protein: CASSLADATEAFF. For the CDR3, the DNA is TGCGCCAGCAGCTTGGCCGACGCCACTGAAGCTTTCTTT.

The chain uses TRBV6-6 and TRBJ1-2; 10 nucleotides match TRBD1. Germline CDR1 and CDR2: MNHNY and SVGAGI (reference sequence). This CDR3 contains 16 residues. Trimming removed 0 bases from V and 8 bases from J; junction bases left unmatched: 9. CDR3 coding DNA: TGTGCCAGCAGTTACTCAGGACAGGGGGAGCTGGGGGGCTACACCTTC. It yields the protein CASSYSGQGELGGYTF.

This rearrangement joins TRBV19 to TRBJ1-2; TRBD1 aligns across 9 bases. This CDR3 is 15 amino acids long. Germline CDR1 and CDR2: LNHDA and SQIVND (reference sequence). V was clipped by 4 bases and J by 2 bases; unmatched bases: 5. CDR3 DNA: TGTGCCAGTAGTACCCGGACAGGGGTGAACTATGGCTACACCTTC. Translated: CASSTRTGVNYGYTF.

CDR3 residues: CASSEWGQAGRMLDSPLHF. As DNA, the CDR3 is TGTGCCAGCAGTGAATGGGGTCAGGCAGGTCGGATGTTAGATTCACCCCTCCACTTT. J is TRBJ1-6 and V is TRBV6-1; D is unresolved. The ends were cut back, 2 bases at V and 8 bases at J, with 25 bases in the middle. The germline V gene has CDR1 MNHNS and CDR2 SASEGT. The CDR3 extends over 19 amino acids.

CDR3 in DNA: TGTGCCAGCAGTCCCGACAGGGTGGGGCTGGGCACTGAAGCTTTCTTT. Amino acids: CASSPDRVGLGTEAFF. The chain is built from TRBV5-5 and TRBJ1-1; 7 bases line up with TRBD1. CDR3 length equals 16 residues. The germline gives CDR1 SGHKS, CDR2 YYEKEE (reference sequence). With V trimmed by 5 bases and J by 4 bases, 14 bases remained unmatched.

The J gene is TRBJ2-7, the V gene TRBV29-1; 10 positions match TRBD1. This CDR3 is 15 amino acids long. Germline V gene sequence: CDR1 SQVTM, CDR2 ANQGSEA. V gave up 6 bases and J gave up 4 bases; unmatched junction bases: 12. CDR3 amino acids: CSVKIPGQGSYEQYF. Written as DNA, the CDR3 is TGCAGCGTGAAAATTCCGGGACAGGGGTCTTACGAGCAGTACTTC.

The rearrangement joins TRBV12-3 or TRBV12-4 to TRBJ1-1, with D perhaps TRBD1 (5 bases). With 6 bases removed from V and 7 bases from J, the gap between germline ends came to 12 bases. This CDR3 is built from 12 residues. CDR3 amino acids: CASRRGGGEAFF. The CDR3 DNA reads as TGTGCCAGCAGGCGGGGTGGGGGTGAAGCTTTCTTT.